This T cell receptor (beta chain) was captured in a study of cytotoxic CD8 clonotypes in ibrutinib-treated CLL (dated by TCRdb to about 2021). Background on the whole study: The cohort included some 14 treatment-naive and approximately eleven relapsed/refractory patients; some 18 were IGHV unmutated. Responses were partial in 24 patients and complete in 2; after median around 66 months follow-up, some 15 stayed in remission and 12 progressed. Samples averaged about 260,000 productive templates and approximately 100,000 productive rearrangements. Longitudinal samples were obtainable from about 30% of the roughly 86 participants in the trial. Response samples were taken after a median of roughly a year on treatment, ranging from about 6 to 40 months. Cryopreserved peripheral blood mononuclear cells were obtained prior to treatment, at the time of response, and at either disease progression or sustained remission.

About this clone: Which antigen it targets is not known. Nothing much larger sits one base from this clone, and base qualities are not available.

Roughly 2.2 micrograms of genomic DNA were extracted from cryopreserved PBMCs for TCR beta library preparation. Longitudinal blood samples from CLL patients on ibrutinib monotherapy underwent high-throughput TCR beta sequencing. Patients were enrolled in a phase 2 open-label single-center ibrutinib monotherapy trial. A MiSeq instrument was used for deep resolution sequencing, which targeted depths ranging from 1 in 1 million up to 1 in 200,000 T cells, with coverage averaging 10x for each clonotype. The immunoSEQ hsTCRB Kit was used to generate the TCR beta libraries. As for the original processing: ImmunoSEQ Data Assistant and ImmunoSEQ Analyzer were used for data analysis, and V, D and J genes were assigned according to IMGT definitions. Clonality was computed as one minus normalized Shannon entropy of productive rearrangement frequencies, ranging from 0 to 1. Only overrepresented clonotypes making up at least 0.05% of the repertoire of each patient were included in the public clonotype analysis. Some 13 age-matched healthy donor repertoires from immuneACCESS served as clonality controls. As stored in TCRdb, this immuneACCESS dataset retains in-frame rearrangements with V and J assigned. A fraction of the clones does not appear; measured against another copy, unresolved V genes explain less than half of the discrepancy, and the remainder lacks a known reason. For V, J and clone size, that table is used; D and trimming come from the DNA. This sample comprises tens of thousands of clones, about half of them detected only once. The ten largest make up about 20% of the sample.

Points the paper makes about the study in general: Lymph node repertoires were not examined, and the timing of sampling was not matched between patients in sustained remission and those whose disease progressed. Baseline clonality was found to be higher than that of age-matched healthy donors and was strongly correlated with circulating CD8+ T-cell counts. Clonality increased at ibrutinib response, stayed stable in sustained remission, and fell back toward baseline at progression. Public clonotypes were found to be uncommon and were observed to contract or remain stable during treatment; the increase in clonality was shown to reflect expansion of private clonotypes at ibrutinib response.

At the junction V is shortened by 5 bases and J by 5 bases; bases outside the gene matches: 4. The CDR3 starts with the cysteine, ends with the phenylalanine, and has 13 residues. Only the CDR3 portion is preserved as DNA: 39 bases, with reading frame beginning at the first base. The germline V gene (reference sequence) specifies LNHNV as CDR1 and YYDKDF as CDR2. The receptor was isolated from a human donor with chronic lymphocytic leukemia. Sequences were derived from PBMCs, sampled before ibrutinib treatment. The chain is encoded by TRBV15 joined to TRBJ2-5, with 8 bases in between that match TRBD2. The CDR3 corresponds to CATSETSEETQYF. The DNA is as follows: TGTGCCACCAGCGAGACTAGCGAGGAGACCCAGTACTTC.